This TCR beta chain was sequenced for a study of blood T cells in healthy people across ages. This CDR3 has 15 residues. Germline CDR1 and CDR2: MNHEY and SVGEGT. Trimming at V came to 5 bases and at J to 2 bases, leaving 8 bases not matched to a gene. With a J-beta primer mix and a sample-barcoded 5' primer, a second PCR ran roughly 6 to 11 cycles. TCRdb reanalysed the 5' RACE reads using MiXCR and keeps one entry per CDR3 protein. The table has fewer than 2,000,000 distinct CDR3 sequences, almost 35% seen once. This clonotype was counted only a few times. What it binds is unknown. Study-wide results and limits: No one knew whether donors had CMV, which possibly confounded expanded clonotype changes. PBMCs left unsorted prevented a conclusive naive versus antigen-experienced comparison.

Per sample, at least 6 micrograms of total RNA were extracted. The clonotype originates from a woman aged 25-40 years in good health. Material: blood. The chain employs TRBV6-2 or TRBV6-3 and TRBJ2-7; 8 nucleotides match TRBD2. The CDR3 loop reads CASSPIAGTAYEQYF. The CDR3 region has the DNA TGTGCCAGCAGTCCGATAGCGGGAACAGCCTACGAGCAGTACTTC.